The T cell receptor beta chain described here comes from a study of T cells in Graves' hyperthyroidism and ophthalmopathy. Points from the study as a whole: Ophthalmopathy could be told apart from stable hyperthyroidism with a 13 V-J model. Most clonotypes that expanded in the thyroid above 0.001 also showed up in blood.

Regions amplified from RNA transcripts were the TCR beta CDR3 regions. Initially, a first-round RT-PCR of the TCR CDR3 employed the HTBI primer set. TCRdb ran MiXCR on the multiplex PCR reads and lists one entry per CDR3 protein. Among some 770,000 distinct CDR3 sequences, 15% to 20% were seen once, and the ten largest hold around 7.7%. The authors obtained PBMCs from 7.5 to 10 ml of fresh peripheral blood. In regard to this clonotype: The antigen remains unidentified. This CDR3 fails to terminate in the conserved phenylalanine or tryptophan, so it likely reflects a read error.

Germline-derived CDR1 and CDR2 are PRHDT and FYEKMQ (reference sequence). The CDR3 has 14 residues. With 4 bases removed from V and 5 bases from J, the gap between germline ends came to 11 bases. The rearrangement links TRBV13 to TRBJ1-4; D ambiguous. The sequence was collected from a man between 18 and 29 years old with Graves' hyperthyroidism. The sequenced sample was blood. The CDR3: CASSYGRFNEKLFL. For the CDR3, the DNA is TGTGCCAGCAGCTACGGAAGGTTCAATGAAAAACTGTTTCTT.